What follows are 27 T cell receptor beta chains derived from one specimen sequenced in a study of CD8+ T cells in alopecia areata. Reverse transcribed after extraction, RNA yielded cDNA as the sequencing template. Measured with immunoSEQ multiplex PCR; TCRdb has only the in-frame clones, and not every one. The table shows about 190,000 clones, with approximately 57% occurring only once. Treatment defined: oral pan-JAK inhibitor, 5-10 mg twice daily. Sequenced material: CD4+ T cells sorted from blood, taken at week 24, from a patient treated with tofacitinib. All receptors come from a human donor with alopecia areata.

The chain carries TRBV15 and TRBJ2-3; no reliable D call. Germline CDR1 is LNHNV and CDR2 is YYDKDF (reference sequence). The CDR3 contains 13 residues. Deletions cut 1 base from V and 9 bases from J, with 11 bases between. The CDR3 DNA reads TGTGCCACCAGCAGAGCCCTAGGTCGGACGCAGTATTTT. Its protein product is CATSRALGRTQYF.

The chain joins TRBV15 to TRBJ2-5, with a tentative D call TRBD1 (6 bases). V gave up 5 bases and J gave up 7 bases, with 8 bases separating them. CDR1 and CDR2 (germline): LNHNV, YYDKDF (reference sequence). This CDR3 has 11 amino acids. This CDR3 is CATSEGVTQYF. DNA for the CDR3: TGTGCCACCAGCGAGGGGGTGACCCAGTACTTC.

The CDR3: CASLGGYPNYGYTF. The CDR3 DNA follows: TGTGCCAGTCTGGGAGGCTACCCTAACTATGGCTACACCTTC. J is TRBJ1-2 and V is TRBV27; D unclear. Trimming removed 9 bases from V and 0 bases from J, with 14 bases in between. The CDR3 extends over 14 amino acids. Germline-derived CDR1 and CDR2 are MNHEY and SMNVEV (reference sequence).

In its sample, this clone was seen a few times. The chain carries TRBV15 and TRBJ1-6, with a possible D match to TRBD1 (6 bases). Germline CDR1 reads LNHNV; CDR2 reads YYDKDF (reference sequence). V was trimmed by 10 bases and J by 7 bases, leaving 14 bases between them. This CDR3 has 13 residues. The chain's CDR3 is CASSGQENSPLHF. The CDR3 region has the DNA TGTGCCAGTTCGGGACAAGAAAATTCACCCCTCCACTTT. Variable domain in full (rest from reference TRBV15 and TRBJ1-6): DAMVIQNPRYQVTQFGKPVTLSCSQTLNHNVMYWYQQKSSQAPKLLFHYYDKDFNNEADTPDNFQSRRPNTSFCFLDIRSPGLGDTAMYLCASSGQENSPLHFGNGTRLTVT.

The V and J genes are TRBV7-9 and TRBJ2-7; TRBD1 agrees at 9 bases. CDR3 length: 14 amino acids. Germline assignment: CDR1 SEHNR and CDR2 FQNEAQ (reference sequence). V shed 0 bases, J shed 5 bases, and the junction held 2 bases outside the gene matches. This CDR3 is CASSLAGTGNEQYF. CDR3 DNA: TGTGCCAGCAGCTTAGCGGGGACAGGGAACGAGCAGTACTTC.

The chain couples TRBV5-1 to TRBJ1-1; D remains ambiguous. Germline V gene lookup returns CDR1 SGHRS and CDR2 YFSETQ. The CDR3 sequence is 14 residues long. The V gene lost 4 bases and the J gene lost 0 bases, with 10 bases spanning the gap. The CDR3 reads CASSPGWLNTEAFF. The CDR3 DNA follows: TGCGCCAGCAGCCCGGGATGGCTGAACACTGAAGCTTTCTTT. Combining the CDR3 with reference TRBV5-1 and TRBJ1-1 gives the whole variable domain KAGVTQTPRYLIKTRGQQVTLSCSPISGHRSVSWYQQTPGQGLQFLFEYFSETQRNKGNFPGRFSGRQFSNSRSEMNVSTLELGDSALYLCASSPGWLNTEAFFGQGTRLTVV.

This clone has just a few counts. This CDR3 reads CASSVGLAGTDTQYF. The CDR3 nucleotides are TGTGCCAGCAGCGTAGGGCTAGCGGGCACAGATACGCAGTATTTT. The J gene is TRBJ2-3, the V gene TRBV9, with 7 bases that match TRBD2. The CDR3 extends over 15 amino acids. Trimming cost V 0 bases and J 1 base; bases outside gene matches: 2. From germline, CDR1 is SGDLS and CDR2 YYNGEE.

The chain uses TRBV20-1 and TRBJ2-4; D unclear. CDR1 DFQATT and CDR2 SNEGSKA come from the germline V gene (reference sequence). The ends were cut back, 6 bases at V and 1 base at J, with 4 bases in the middle. The CDR3 contains 11 residues. CDR3: CSAGAKNIQYF. The CDR3 nucleotides are TGCAGTGCAGGGGCCAAAAACATTCAGTACTTC.

The chain links TRBV30 to TRBJ1-1; D gene ambiguous. Germline CDR1 is GTSNPN and CDR2 is SVGIG (reference sequence). The V and J ends lost 0 bases and 5 bases respectively, with 7 bases between them. This CDR3 spans 12 amino acids. The CDR3 sequence: CAWSVKGTEAFF. DNA of the CDR3: TGTGCCTGGAGTGTAAAAGGGACTGAAGCTTTCTTT.

CDR3 region: CSVRQGTRETQYF. As DNA, the CDR3 is TGCAGCGTCCGTCAGGGAACGAGAGAGACCCAGTACTTC. The chain combines TRBV29-1 with TRBJ2-5, with TRBD1 as a possible D gene (5 bases). The CDR3 covers 13 residues. Trimming stripped 6 bases from V and 4 bases from J, with 15 bases between. Germline V lookup: CDR1 SQVTM, CDR2 ANQGSEA.

A remark on this clone: The same CDR3 is also encoded by other DNA sequences in this sample. This chain joins TRBV4-3 and TRBJ2-1; 7 nucleotides match TRBD1. This CDR3 is built from 15 residues. With V trimmed by 1 base and J by 4 bases, 4 bases remained unmatched. Germline CDR1 is LGHNA and CDR2 is YSLEER. CDR3 coding DNA: TGCGCCAGCAGCCAAGGACAGGGTTCGTACAATGAGCAGTTCTTC. Amino acids: CASSQGQGSYNEQFF.

There are a few counts of this clone. The chain links TRBV29-1 to TRBJ2-5, with D unresolved. Per the germline V gene, CDR1 is SQVTM and CDR2 is ANQGSEA. The CDR3 spans 12 residues. Deletions cut 5 bases from V and 2 bases from J, with 9 bases between. CDR3 in DNA: TGCAGCGTTAGGACGGTTCAAGAGACCCAGTACTTC. Amino acids: CSVRTVQETQYF.

The chain combines TRBV4-3 with TRBJ1-6; no clear D. Germline CDR1 is LGHNA and CDR2 is YSLEER. Trimming removed 0 bases at V and 8 bases at J, with 8 bases between. The CDR3 contains 14 residues. As DNA, the CDR3 is TGCGCCAGCAGCCAAGAATCCAAGCATTCACCCCTCCACTTT. Translation gives CASSQESKHSPLHF.

V and J are TRBV7-2 and TRBJ2-7; the D gene could be TRBD1 or TRBD2 (6 bases each). Deletions cut 5 bases from V and 4 bases from J, with 18 bases between. The CDR3 covers 15 residues. Germline CDR1 SGHTA, CDR2 FQGNSA. CDR3 DNA sequence: TGTGCCAGCAGCCCCGCCGGTGGGGGGCAATACGAGCAGTACTTC. Its protein is CASSPAGGGQYEQYF.

The chain is built from TRBV30 and TRBJ1-1; D is ambiguous. This CDR3 region has 13 residues. Trimming shortened V by 4 bases and J by 1 base, and 10 bases separated the two germline ends. CDR1 and CDR2 (germline): GTSNPN, SVGIG (reference sequence). This CDR3 is CAWMREPNTEAFF. For the CDR3, the DNA is TGTGCCTGGATGAGAGAACCGAACACTGAAGCTTTCTTT. Based on the CDR3 plus reference TRBV30 and TRBJ1-1, the full variable domain is SQTIHQWPATLVQPVGSPLSLECTVEGTSNPNLYWYRQAAGRGLQLLFYSVGIGQISSEVPQNLSASRPQDRQFILSSKKLLLSDSGFYLCAWMREPNTEAFFGQGTRLTVV.

Remarks on this clone: Other nucleotide sequences from this sample produce the same CDR3. The chain couples TRBV30 to TRBJ2-7, with TRBD1 matching 7 bases. Germline assignment: CDR1 GTSNPN and CDR2 SVGIG (reference sequence). This CDR3 contains 13 residues. Trimming removed 3 bases from V and 0 bases from J; junction bases left unmatched: 2. The CDR3 sequence: CAWSRDSSYEQYF. CDR3 in DNA: TGTGCCTGGAGCCGGGACAGCTCCTACGAGCAGTACTTC.

This chain uses TRBV30 with TRBJ2-1, with 14 positions matching TRBD2. The germline V gene has CDR1 GTSNPN and CDR2 SVGIG (reference sequence). This CDR3 contains 16 residues. The junction had 14 bases not matched to a gene; V was cut back by 2 bases and J by 14 bases. The CDR3 region is CAWSNPGTSGGIPKFF. The CDR3 nucleotides read TGTGCCTGGAGTAACCCCGGGACTAGCGGGGGAATACCTAAGTTCTTC.

V gene TRBV29-1 combines with J gene TRBJ1-1, with D uncertain. V gave up 4 bases and J gave up 0 bases, with 12 bases separating them. The CDR3 length is 14 residues. CDR1 is SQVTM, CDR2 ANQGSEA, per germline. The CDR3 loop is CSVVLRLMNTEAFF. The CDR3 DNA sequence: TGCAGCGTTGTACTACGTTTGATGAACACTGAAGCTTTCTTT.

The chain links TRBV7-9 to TRBJ2-5, with TRBD1 matching 11 bases. Unmatched junction bases numbered 5, after V lost 4 bases and J lost 4 bases. The CDR3 has 15 amino acids. Germline CDR1 and CDR2: SEHNR and FQNEAQ (reference sequence). CDR3 loop: CASSYGTGGGETQYF. CDR3 nucleotides: TGTGCCAGCAGCTACGGGACAGGGGGTGGAGAGACCCAGTACTTC.

Only a few counts were recorded for this clone. The chain recombines TRBV29-1 with TRBJ1-1, with D unresolved. This CDR3 has 16 amino acids. Germline V gene lookup returns CDR1 SQVTM and CDR2 ANQGSEA. With 4 bases removed from V and 0 bases from J, the gap between germline ends came to 18 bases. Here the CDR3 reads CSVGSGITQMNTEAFF. The CDR3, as DNA: TGCAGCGTTGGGTCAGGAATTACTCAAATGAACACTGAAGCTTTCTTT. The full variable domain, rest sourced from reference TRBV29-1 and TRBJ1-1, is SAVISQKPSRDICQRGTSLTIQCQVDSQVTMMFWYRQQPGQSLTLIATANQGSEATYESGFVIDKFPISRPNLTFSTLTVSNMSPEDSSIYLCSVGSGITQMNTEAFFGQGTRLTVV.

This clone was counted between two and nine times. The chain couples TRBV18 to TRBJ2-3; no clear D. Germline V gives CDR1 KGHSH, CDR2 LQKENI. Deletions cut 0 bases from V and 1 base from J, with 11 bases between. This CDR3 is built from 16 residues. This CDR3 is CASSPPSGGGTDTQYF. The DNA of the CDR3 is TGTGCCAGCTCACCACCGTCCGGTGGAGGCACAGATACGCAGTATTTT.

The rearrangement joins TRBV6-1 to TRBJ2-3; 8 nucleotides line up with TRBD2. This CDR3 has 14 residues. Per germline, CDR1 MNHNS and CDR2 SASEGT. J lost 5 bases, V lost 6 bases, and 7 bases had no gene match. The CDR3 DNA is TGTGCCAGCAGCCCAACGGGGGGGAGAGATACGCAGTATTTT. It codes for CASSPTGGRDTQYF.

This sequence joins TRBV2 and TRBJ2-5; weak D call: TRBD1 (6 bases). CDR1 and CDR2 from the germline V gene are SNHLY and FYNNEI. The V end lost 7 bases, the J end lost 3 bases, and 12 bases lay between the germline ends. The CDR3 is 13 residues long. The CDR3 DNA follows: TGTGCCAGCACTCGGACAGAAGAAGAGACCCAGTACTTC. The encoded protein is CASTRTEEETQYF.

CDR3 residues: CASSFNFNEQFF. The CDR3 region has the DNA TGTGCCAGCAGTTTCAACTTCAATGAGCAGTTCTTC. J is TRBJ2-1 and V is TRBV27; D gene ambiguous. With 3 bases removed from V and 6 bases from J, the gap between germline ends came to 6 bases. Germline CDR1 and CDR2: MNHEY and SMNVEV (reference sequence). The CDR3 sequence is 12 residues long.

This rearrangement joins TRBV29-1 to TRBJ1-2, with D perhaps matching TRBD1 (5 bases). The V end was cut by 5 bases, the J end by 5 bases, with 15 bases between. Germline lookup yields CDR1 SQVTM and CDR2 ANQGSEA. The CDR3 is 13 residues long. The CDR3 coding sequence is TGCAGCGTTCCCGGAGGGGACCAATATGGCTACACCTTC. Protein sequence: CSVPGGDQYGYTF.

This clone has just a few counts. V and J are TRBV19 and TRBJ1-1; a possible D gene is TRBD1 (5 bases). The CDR3 runs 17 residues. V shed 3 bases and J shed 0 bases, with 17 bases lying between them. Germline V CDR1 and CDR2: LNHDA, SQIVND (reference sequence). The CDR3 bases are TGTGCCAGTAGTATGGGGGGAGGGAAGAAGATGAACACTGAAGCTTTCTTT. It codes for CASSMGGGKKMNTEAFF.

In its sample, this clone was seen a few times. The chain has TRBV7-6 and TRBJ2-1, with 9 bases identical to TRBD2. This CDR3 has 15 residues. Trimming took 2 bases from V and 8 from J; bases not matched to a gene: 7. The germline V gene has CDR1 SGHVS and CDR2 FNYEAQ. CDR3 in amino acids: CASSLMSGGIDEQFF. The CDR3 nucleotides are TGTGCCAGCAGCTTAATGAGCGGGGGGATTGATGAGCAGTTCTTC.